Listed below are T cell receptor beta chains from one sample, sequenced in a study of PD-1 and CTLA-4 blockade in melanoma. Assay used: immunoSEQ multiplex PCR; TCRdb lists only in-frame clones, some missing. The sample contains almost 30,000 clones, about 89% of which appear only once. The starting material was CD8+ T cells from peripheral blood, obtained before anti-PD-1 treatment. These receptors were obtained from a human donor with melanoma. CDR3s include the opening cysteine and the closing phenylalanine or tryptophan. Fields, in order: J gene, clone size, V gene, D gene, CDR3 length, CDR3 protein, CDR3 DNA. A D gene is named only where the DNA matches it firmly. Expanded clones get a size class; other rows say once, few or many, or leave the size out.

J: TRBJ2-3
size: .
V: TRBV30
D: .
length: 13
CDR3: CAWSESASNTQYF
DNA: TGTGCCTGGAGTGAGTCAGCCTCCAATACGCAGTATTTT

J: TRBJ1-1
size: .
V: TRBV7-6
D: .
length: 16
CDR3: CASSPPNQGSNTEAFF
DNA: TGTGCCAGCAGCCCTCCGAACCAGGGGTCGAACACTGAAGCTTTCTTT

J: TRBJ2-7
size: .
V: TRBV5-6
D: TRBD1
length: 14
CDR3: CASSFYRGSYEQYF
DNA: TGTGCCAGCAGCTTTTACAGGGGCTCCTACGAGCAGTACTTC

J: TRBJ2-7
size: .
V: TRBV5-8
D: .
length: 13
CDR3: CASSFRVSYEQYF
DNA: TGTGCCAGCAGCTTCAGGGTTTCCTACGAGCAGTACTTC

J: TRBJ2-3
size: .
V: TRBV2
D: .
length: 12
CDR3: CASSRLTDTQYF
DNA: TGTGCCAGCAGCCGCCTGACAGATACGCAGTATTTT

J: TRBJ1-4
size: .
V: TRBV24-1
D: TRBD1
length: 16
CDR3: CATSDTGGQGREKLFF
DNA: TGTGCCACCAGTGATACAGGGGGACAGGGGCGTGAAAAACTGTTTTTT

J: TRBJ1-1
size: .
V: TRBV19
D: .
length: 11
CDR3: CASSIGTEAFF
DNA: TGTGCCAGTAGTATAGGAACTGAAGCTTTCTTT

J: TRBJ2-7
size: .
V: TRBV9
D: TRBD2
length: 14
CDR3: CASSTGGAGEEQYF
DNA: TGTGCCAGCAGTACCGGGGGGGCCGGGGAGGAGCAGTACTTC

J: TRBJ2-7
size: few
V: TRBV3-1/TRBV3-2
D: TRBD1
length: 15
CDR3: CASLGTGDYGYEQYF
DNA: TGTGCCAGCTTGGGGACAGGGGATTACGGCTACGAGCAGTACTTC

J: TRBJ2-5
size: .
V: TRBV7-9
D: .
length: 14
CDR3: CASSFREGAETQYF
DNA: TGTGCCAGCAGCTTTAGGGAAGGGGCAGAGACCCAGTACTTC

J: TRBJ2-6
size: .
V: TRBV7-3
D: .
length: 15
CDR3: CASSPGDSGANVLTF
DNA: TGTGCCAGCAGCCCTGGAGACTCTGGGGCCAACGTCCTGACTTTC

J: TRBJ1-3
size: once
V: TRBV6-1
D: .
length: 13
CDR3: CASSEGTGNTIYF
DNA: TGTGCCAGCAGTGAAGGGACTGGAAACACCATATATTTT

J: TRBJ1-4
size: .
V: TRBV6-6
D: .
length: 18
CDR3: CASSPIGTGGTTNEKLFF
DNA: TGTGCCAGCAGTCCGATAGGGACGGGAGGTACAACTAATGAAAAACTGTTTTTT

J: TRBJ2-5
size: .
V: TRBV24-1
D: .
length: 16
CDR3: CATSDGDSLLQETQYF
DNA: TGTGCCACCAGTGATGGGGACTCTCTCTTACAAGAGACCCAGTACTTC

J: TRBJ2-7
size: few
V: TRBV10-1
D: .
length: 13
CDR3: CASSEGAAYEQYF
DNA: TGCGCCAGCAGTGAGGGGGCGGCCTACGAGCAGTACTTC

J: TRBJ2-1
size: once
V: TRBV3-1/TRBV3-2
D: .
length: 12
CDR3: CASSFPRDEQFF
DNA: TGTGCCAGCAGCTTCCCTCGGGATGAGCAGTTCTTC

J: TRBJ1-1
size: once
V: TRBV6-1
D: TRBD1
length: 19
CDR3: CASSAGPGQGAFMNTEAFF
DNA: TGTGCCAGCAGTGCTGGTCCGGGACAGGGGGCTTTCATGAACACTGAAGCTTTCTTT

J: TRBJ1-5
size: .
V: TRBV7-8
D: TRBD1
length: 14
CDR3: CASSSMTGDQPQHF
DNA: TGTGCCAGCAGCTCCATGACAGGGGATCAGCCCCAGCATTTT

J: TRBJ2-7
size: .
V: TRBV3-1/TRBV3-2
D: .
length: 13
CDR3: CASSQGQDYEQYF
DNA: TGTGCCAGCAGCCAAGGACAGGACTACGAGCAGTACTTC

J: TRBJ1-4
size: .
V: TRBV5-1
D: .
length: 16
CDR3: CASSSGAELTNEKLFF
DNA: TGCGCCAGCAGTTCCGGGGCAGAATTAACTAATGAAAAACTGTTTTTT

J: TRBJ2-7
size: once
V: TRBV11-2
D: TRBD1
length: 15
CDR3: CASSLKAGTGYEQYF
DNA: TGTGCCAGCAGCTTAAAGGCCGGGACAGGGTACGAGCAGTACTTC

J: TRBJ2-2
size: .
V: TRBV29-1
D: .
length: 14
CDR3: CSVQERGNTGELFF
DNA: TGCAGCGTGCAGGAAAGGGGCAACACCGGGGAGCTGTTTTTT

J: TRBJ2-7
size: .
V: TRBV25-1
D: .
length: 14
CDR3: CAIPRNDGTYEQYF
DNA: TGTGCCATTCCTAGAAACGACGGGACCTACGAGCAGTACTTC

J: TRBJ2-2
size: .
V: TRBV11-2
D: TRBD1
length: 17
CDR3: CASSWSGTGANTGELFF
DNA: TGTGCCAGCAGCTGGTCCGGGACAGGGGCGAACACCGGGGAGCTGTTTTTT

J: TRBJ2-7
size: few
V: TRBV5-5
D: TRBD2
length: 15
CDR3: CASSLGLAGAYEQYF
DNA: TGTGCCAGCAGCCTGGGACTAGCGGGGGCCTACGAGCAGTACTTC

J: TRBJ2-1
size: .
V: TRBV5-4
D: .
length: 11
CDR3: CASSPGLEQFF
DNA: TGTGCCAGCAGCCCAGGCCTTGAGCAGTTCTTC

J: TRBJ2-1
size: few
V: TRBV2
D: TRBD2
length: 15
CDR3: CASRPQSGRGNEQFF
DNA: TGTGCCAGCAGACCCCAGAGCGGGAGGGGCAATGAGCAGTTCTTC

J: TRBJ2-1
size: once
V: TRBV24-1
D: .
length: 15
CDR3: CATSDLAGAYNEQFF
DNA: TGTGCCACCAGTGATTTGGCAGGGGCCTACAATGAGCAGTTCTTC

J: TRBJ2-7
size: .
V: TRBV13
D: .
length: 13
CDR3: CASSLAYSYEQYF
DNA: TGTGCCAGCAGCTTAGCCTACTCCTACGAGCAGTACTTC

J: TRBJ2-1
size: .
V: TRBV7-3
D: .
length: 16
CDR3: CASNPHAGSSYNEQFF
DNA: TGTGCCAGCAACCCCCACGCGGGGAGCTCCTACAATGAGCAGTTCTTC

J: TRBJ2-3
size: .
V: TRBV7-9
D: TRBD2
length: 12
CDR3: CASSLREGTQYF
DNA: TGTGCCAGCAGCTTAAGGGAGGGCACGCAGTATTTT

J: TRBJ1-1
size: .
V: TRBV30
D: .
length: 13
CDR3: CAWIEVGRTEAFF
DNA: TGTGCCTGGATCGAAGTAGGGCGTACTGAAGCTTTCTTT

J: TRBJ2-1
size: .
V: TRBV15
D: TRBD2
length: 17
CDR3: CATSIPNRASGYNEQFF
DNA: TGTGCCACCAGCATCCCCAACCGGGCTAGCGGTTACAATGAGCAGTTCTTC

J: TRBJ2-2
size: once
V: TRBV24-1
D: TRBD1
length: 15
CDR3: CATSDRTGGTGELFF
DNA: TGTGCCACCAGTGATAGGACAGGGGGAACCGGGGAGCTGTTTTTT

J: TRBJ1-2
size: .
V: TRBV9
D: .
length: 16
CDR3: CASSDHRGGLDYGYTF
DNA: TGTGCCAGCAGCGATCACCGCGGGGGGCTTGACTATGGCTACACCTTC

J: TRBJ1-2
size: .
V: TRBV12-5
D: TRBD1
length: 12
CDR3: CASGSGQGGYTF
DNA: TGTGCTAGTGGTTCCGGACAGGGGGGCTACACCTTC

J: TRBJ2-5
size: .
V: TRBV5-1
D: TRBD2
length: 17
CDR3: CASSLDGVAGPQETQYF
DNA: TGCGCCAGCAGCTTGGATGGAGTAGCGGGGCCCCAAGAGACCCAGTACTTC

J: TRBJ1-4
size: .
V: TRBV28
D: .
length: 11
CDR3: CASSLTEKLFF
DNA: TGTGCCAGCAGTTTAACTGAAAAACTGTTTTTT

J: TRBJ1-3
size: once
V: TRBV4-1
D: .
length: 16
CDR3: CASSQEFSGSGNTIYF
DNA: TGCGCCAGCAGCCAAGAATTTAGCGGCTCTGGAAACACCATATATTTT

J: TRBJ2-1
size: .
V: TRBV7-9
D: .
length: 14
CDR3: CASSWTDTYNEQFF
DNA: TGTGCCAGCAGCTGGACAGACACCTACAATGAGCAGTTCTTC

J: TRBJ1-5
size: .
V: TRBV15
D: .
length: 14
CDR3: CATSARAVDQPQHF
DNA: TGTGCCACCAGCGCCCGGGCCGTGGATCAGCCCCAGCATTTT

J: TRBJ2-2
size: .
V: TRBV9
D: .
length: 16
CDR3: CASSVGGLARTGELFF
DNA: TGTGCCAGCAGCGTAGGGGGACTGGCGCGGACCGGGGAGCTGTTTTTT

J: TRBJ2-1
size: .
V: TRBV3-1/TRBV3-2
D: .
length: 15
CDR3: CASSQAGPSYNEQFF
DNA: TGTGCCAGCAGCCAAGCGGGACCCTCCTACAATGAGCAGTTCTTC

J: TRBJ1-1
size: .
V: TRBV3-1/TRBV3-2
D: .
length: 13
CDR3: CASSPDGNTEAFF
DNA: TGTGCCAGCAGCCCCGACGGGAACACTGAAGCTTTCTTT

J: TRBJ1-1
size: few
V: TRBV4-1
D: .
length: 12
CDR3: CASSGMATEAFF
DNA: TGCGCCAGCAGTGGAATGGCCACTGAAGCTTTCTTT

J: TRBJ2-1
size: .
V: TRBV6-2/TRBV6-3
D: TRBD1
length: 14
CDR3: CASSWAGGRDEQFF
DNA: TGTGCCAGCAGTTGGGCAGGGGGTAGGGATGAGCAGTTCTTC

J: TRBJ2-1
size: .
V: TRBV15
D: TRBD2
length: 16
CDR3: CATSRDRSGSRNEQFF
DNA: TGTGCCACCAGCAGAGATCGTAGCGGGAGCCGAAATGAGCAGTTCTTC

J: TRBJ2-7
size: .
V: TRBV30
D: TRBD1
length: 14
CDR3: CAWRPGQGLYEQYF
DNA: TGTGCCTGGAGGCCAGGACAGGGGCTCTACGAGCAGTACTTC